A selection of T cell receptor beta chains follows, all from one sample in a study of cytomegalovirus exposure and HLA in healthy donors. Repertoires were generated with immunoSEQ multiplex PCR, while TCRdb's copy carries only in-frame clones and drops some. The sample lists more than 85,000 clones, around four fifths occurring once. The specimen sequenced was PBMCs. The source of these receptors is a boy aged 5-17 years in good health and CMV-seronegative. Both conserved end residues are part of each CDR3.

>TRBJ2-7|TRBV2
CASSLSLGTGISYEQYF
>TRBJ1-4|TRBV12-5
CARGTGRRSNEKLFF
>TRBJ1-5|TRBV19
CASSITRVQPQHF
>TRBJ1-1|TRBV7-3
CASSLSGLKNTEAFF
>TRBJ1-2|TRBV29-1
CSVEPAGGLDYGYTF
>TRBJ1-1|TRBV2
CASSEALRTGNTEAFF
>TRBJ1-6|TRBV27
CASTEVGAGVSPLHF
>TRBJ2-2|TRBV7-9
CASSPPSGGRTGELFF
>TRBJ1-5|TRBV27
CASRVIGEDQPQHF
>TRBJ2-5|TRBV6-5
CASSYSGRQETQYF
>TRBJ1-6|TRBV25-1
CASSRTGGPLHF
>TRBJ2-7|TRBV27
CASSFAQSYEQYF
>TRBJ1-1|TRBV28
CASRQRRGAVLTEAFF
>TRBJ1-5|TRBV28
CASSSRGGGGQPQHF
>TRBJ2-1|TRBV7-9
CASRKRDNPNEQFF
>TRBJ1-2|TRBV10-3
CAISEVTGGGYGYTF
>TRBJ2-6|TRBV5-4
CASNPEGPGANVLTF
>TRBJ1-2|TRBV29-1
CSVGVRDYGYTF
>TRBJ2-4|TRBV2
CASRILAGEGKNIQYF
>TRBJ2-5|TRBV16
CASSPFLSQETQYF
>TRBJ1-5|TRBV6-1
CASSVPQGGQPQHF
>TRBJ1-5|TRBV28
CASSFLDRSNQPQHF
>TRBJ1-1|TRBV29-1
CSVVDRNTEAFF
>TRBJ2-7|TRBV7-8
CASSFPGQLGPFEQYF
>TRBJ1-6|TRBV28
CASSSLPRGHNSPLHF
>TRBJ1-6|TRBV5-1
CASSEEVPSSYNSPLHF
>TRBJ2-7|TRBV1
CTSRQPLPPQGYPYEQYF
>TRBJ1-1|TRBV6-6
CASSFHERDTEAFF
>TRBJ2-5|TRBV28
CASSSQGSLSKETQYF
>TRBJ2-1|TRBV28
CASSLRLGNEQFF
>TRBJ1-1|TRBV19
CASNTGTGGVSEAFF
>TRBJ2-5|TRBV29-1
CSADPGTLPQYF
>TRBJ2-7|TRBV7-9
CASSGTGTGVEQYF
>TRBJ1-2|TRBV19
CASSIGQGNGYTF
>TRBJ1-4|TRBV4-1
CASSQVGTGNEKLFF
>TRBJ2-7|TRBV4-1
CASSQGTGYYEQYF
>TRBJ2-7|TRBV4-1
CASSQDSRDTYEQYF
>TRBJ1-5|TRBV30
CAWSDMNSNQPQHF
>TRBJ1-5|TRBV28
CASSLGQGVEPQHF
>TRBJ2-3|TRBV29-1
CSVRGGNWGLAGDTDTQYF
>TRBJ2-7|TRBV15
CATSTGTSYEQYF
>TRBJ1-1|TRBV6-5
CASRSGTGGLEAFF
>TRBJ2-1|TRBV5-4
CASSLAQRNEQFF
>TRBJ1-1|TRBV6-4
CASSDPGTEAFF
>TRBJ1-5|TRBV11-2
CASSVQGYQPQHF
>TRBJ1-2|TRBV6-6
CASSGTGIEAGYTF
>TRBJ1-1|TRBV28
CASSLGLMAFF
>TRBJ1-4|TRBV4-1
CASSQILIESGREKLFF
>TRBJ2-5|TRBV11-3
CASSFRTGGVETQYF
>TRBJ1-1|TRBV4-3
CASSLTGGRTEAFF
>TRBJ1-4|TRBV9
CASSPGQATNEKLFF
>TRBJ2-7|TRBV29-1
CSVEFRDRNPYEQYF
>TRBJ2-1|TRBV2
CASSVGGFNEQFF
>TRBJ1-4|TRBV20-1
CSALNEKLFF
>TRBJ2-1|TRBV13
CASSLGAGLYNEQFF
>TRBJ2-1|TRBV7-6
CASSSGGYQSSYNEQFF
>TRBJ1-2|TRBV28
CASSSGTGTYGYTF
>TRBJ1-3|TRBV10-3
CAISEEGNTIYF
>TRBJ1-1|TRBV2
CASSVGPIVKANTEAFF